This passage covers 18 T cell receptor beta chains from one sample sequenced in a study of regulatory T cells in long-lasting Graves disease. Regarding time point: newly diagnosed GD, antithyroid drugs for less than 3 months. Preparation of the TCR library used RNA extracted from PBMCs. The authors built TCR beta libraries using iRepertoire HTBI primers and Arm-PCR of CDR3 regions. TCRdb itself ran the multiplex PCR reads through MiXCR, one entry per CDR3 protein. Of a few hundred thousand distinct CDR3 sequences in the sample, approximately 20% are singletons; the top ten hold 12% to 15%. These records were also assigned to another study, of T cells in Graves' hyperthyroidism and ophthalmopathy.

Sample: peripheral blood mononuclear cells (PBMCs), taken at new diagnosis, from a patient treated with antithyroid drugs. These receptors all stem from a woman in her 30s with Graves disease.

This chain's CDR3 is CASSQGEGLGYGYTF. DNA of the CDR3: TGTGCCAGCAGCCAAGGAGAGGGGCTCGGCTATGGCTACACCTTC. The V call is TRBV3-1, the J call TRBJ1-2; D is possibly TRBD1 (5 bases). This CDR3 comprises 15 residues. Trimming removed 1 base at V and 4 bases at J, with 13 bases between. The germline CDR1 and CDR2 sequences are LGHDT and YNNKEL (reference sequence). The full variable domain, rest sourced from reference TRBV3-1 and TRBJ1-2, is DTAVSQTPKYLVTQMGNDKSIKCEQNLGHDTMYWYKQDSKKFLKIMFSYNNKELIINETVPNRFSPKSPDKAHLNLHINSLELGDSAVYFCASSQGEGLGYGYTFGSGTRLTVV.

This clonotype has at least ten counts. The J gene is TRBJ2-1, the V gene TRBV7-2, with 12 bases that match TRBD2. The CDR3 extends over 15 amino acids. Germline CDR1 SGHTA, CDR2 FQGNSA. Trimming removed 1 base from V and 6 bases from J; junction bases left unmatched: 1. The CDR3 spells CASSLGLAGVNEQFF. The CDR3, as DNA: TGTGCCAGCAGCTTAGGACTAGCGGGGGTCAATGAGCAGTTCTTC.

The chain uses TRBV16 and TRBJ1-1; 12 positions agree with TRBD1. The V segment lost 3 bases and the J segment 4 bases; nucleotides outside the gene matches: 6. This CDR3 contains 16 residues. Germline lookup yields CDR1 KGHSY and CDR2 FQNENV. The CDR3 DNA sequence: TGTGCCAGCAGCCATCCGGGACAGGGGGCCGCCACTGAAGCTTTCTTT. The encoded protein is CASSHPGQGAATEAFF.

This clonotype showed up many times. The gene calls are TRBV28 and TRBJ1-4; TRBD1 matches at 9 bases. The ends lost 3 bases at V and 7 bases at J; junction bases unmatched: 3. This CDR3 comprises 14 residues. Germline V gene sequence: CDR1 MDHEN, CDR2 SYDVKM. CDR3 nucleotide sequence: TGTGCCAGCAGTTTCAACAGGGGGCTTGAAAAACTGTTTTTT. Translation: CASSFNRGLEKLFF.

The table lists this clonotype with many counts. The chain couples TRBV10-3 to TRBJ1-1; D gene ambiguous. Trimming shortened V by 7 bases and J by 3 bases, and 9 bases separated the two germline ends. Germline assignment: CDR1 ENHRY and CDR2 SYGVKD. The CDR3 sequence is 12 residues long. The CDR3 region has the DNA TGTGCCATCACCGGTGGGGACACTGAAGCTTTCTTT. This sequence encodes CAITGGDTEAFF.

This clonotype was seen a few times. Being one base from a much bigger clone, this may be a read error. The CDR3 here is CASSAQAGATYEQYF. DNA of the CDR3: TGTGCCAGCAGCGCACAGGCAGGGGCTACCTACGAGCAGTACTTC. The chain has TRBV11-1 and TRBJ2-7, with D possibly TRBD1 on 6 matching bases. V was cut by 5 bases and J by 2 bases, with 16 bases left in between. CDR1 SGHAT and CDR2 FQDESV come from the germline V gene (reference sequence). The CDR3 consists of 15 residues.

This clonotype was seen repeatedly, ten times or more. V is TRBV5-1 and J is TRBJ2-7; a possible D gene is TRBD1 (5 bases). Per germline, CDR1 SGHRS and CDR2 YFSETQ. The ends were cut back, 2 bases at V and 0 bases at J, with 27 bases in the middle. This CDR3 has 20 residues. In DNA, the CDR3 is TGCGCCAGCAGCTTACCCCACCCGCCTTCGGCAGGGAAAAGCTCCTACGAGCAGTACTTC. Its translation is CASSLPHPPSAGKSSYEQYF.

This clonotype was seen ten or more times. The gene calls are TRBV7-9 and TRBJ2-1; maybe TRBD1 (6 bases). V lost 7 bases and J lost 7, with 14 bases in between. There are 13 residues in the CDR3. Germline V gene lookup returns CDR1 SEHNR and CDR2 FQNEAQ (reference sequence). The CDR3 sequence is CASNRAGDNEQFF. DNA for the CDR3: TGTGCCAGCAACCGGGCAGGGGATAATGAGCAGTTCTTC.

The rearrangement uses TRBV27 and TRBJ1-4, with D maybe TRBD1 (6 bases). Trimming pared 10 bases from V and 7 bases from J, leaving 13 bases between. The CDR3 is made up of 12 amino acids. The germline CDR1 and CDR2 sequences are MNHEY and SMNVEV (reference sequence). CDR3 DNA: TGTGCCACCCGAGAAGGGGGTGAAAAACTGTTTTTT. This codes for CATREGGEKLFF. The full variable domain, its missing parts supplied by reference TRBV27 and TRBJ1-4, is EAQVTQNPRYLITVTGKKLTVTCSQNMNHEYMSWYRQDPGLGLRQIYYSMNVEVTDKGDVPEGYKVSRKEKRNFPLILESPSPNQTSLYFCATREGGEKLFFGSGTQLSVL.

This clonotype has a count of ten or more. CDR3 in amino acids: CASSPGQETNYGYTF. The CDR3 DNA reads TGTGCCAGCTCACCCGGACAGGAGACTAACTATGGCTACACCTTC. V is TRBV18 and J is TRBJ1-2, with 7 positions matching TRBD1. The CDR3 is 15 residues long. The V segment lost 3 bases and the J segment 0 bases; nucleotides outside the gene matches: 4. Per the germline V gene, CDR1 is KGHSH and CDR2 is LQKENI. Full variable domain (rest looked up from reference TRBV18 and TRBJ1-2): NAGVMQNPRHLVRRRGQEARLRCSPMKGHSHVYWYRQLPEEGLKFMVYLQKENIIDESGMPKERFSAEFPKEGPSILRIQQVVRGDSAAYFCASSPGQETNYGYTFGSGTRLTVV.

This clonotype was recorded once. Being one base from a much bigger clone, this may be a read error. The chain links TRBV3-1 to TRBJ1-1; 8 bases match TRBD1. V lost 2 bases to trimming and J lost 7 bases; unmatched junction nucleotides: 6. The CDR3 length is 14 residues. Germline assignment: CDR1 LGHDT and CDR2 YNNKEL (reference sequence). The CDR3 protein is CASSQSDRENEAFF. The CDR3 nucleotides read TGTGCCAGCAGCCAATCGGACAGGGAAAATGAAGCTTTCTTT.

This clonotype was recorded at least ten times. The chain carries TRBV12-3 or TRBV12-4 and TRBJ2-5, with D maybe TRBD1 (6 bases). V was trimmed by 6 bases and J by 4 bases, leaving 18 bases between them. This CDR3 spans 15 amino acids. In nucleotides, the CDR3 is TGTGCCAGCAGCCCCCTTGGACAGCTTTTAGAGACCCAGTACTTC. It encodes CASSPLGQLLETQYF.

This clonotype has at least ten counts. V and J are TRBV3-1 and TRBJ1-1; possibly TRBD1 for D (5 bases). Per the germline V gene, CDR1 is LGHDT and CDR2 is YNNKEL (reference sequence). The V end lost 1 base, the J end lost 4 bases, and 13 bases lay between the germline ends. The CDR3 is made up of 15 amino acids. The CDR3 coding sequence is TGTGCCAGCAGCCAAGGAACTGGGAGGGGCACTGAAGCTTTCTTT. Translated: CASSQGTGRGTEAFF. The full variable domain, in which reference TRBV3-1 and TRBJ1-1 provide the parts outside the CDR3, is DTAVSQTPKYLVTQMGNDKSIKCEQNLGHDTMYWYKQDSKKFLKIMFSYNNKELIINETVPNRFSPKSPDKAHLNLHINSLELGDSAVYFCASSQGTGRGTEAFFGQGTRLTVV.

This clonotype has a count of ten or more. This chain links TRBV2 with TRBJ2-3; tentatively, D is TRBD2 (5 bases). V gave up 3 bases and J gave up 0 bases, with 10 bases separating them. Germline V gene lookup returns CDR1 SNHLY and CDR2 FYNNEI. The CDR3 runs 15 residues. The chain's CDR3 is CASSDPSPSTDTQYF. The CDR3 DNA reads as TGTGCCAGCAGTGACCCTAGCCCTAGCACAGATACGCAGTATTTT.

A remark on this clonotype: A single base separates this from a much larger clone, so it may be a read error. V usage is TRBV29-1 and J usage is TRBJ1-2; no definite D call. Germline V CDR1 and CDR2: SQVTM, ANQGSEA. The CDR3 has 13 residues. The CDR3 here is CRVTKPPGRGYTF. The CDR3 region has the DNA TGCAGAGTAACTAAACCCCCAGGCAGAGGCTACACCTTC.

This clonotype was counted ten times or more. The J gene is TRBJ1-2, the V gene TRBV7-9; 9 bases are shared with TRBD1. Per the germline V gene, CDR1 is SEHNR and CDR2 is FQNEAQ (reference sequence). The ends lost 0 bases at V and 7 bases at J; junction bases unmatched: 3. The CDR3 contains 14 residues. In DNA form, the CDR3 reads TGTGCCAGCAGCTTAGCACAGGGGGCTAGTGGCTACACCTTC. This sequence encodes CASSLAQGASGYTF.

There are many counts of this clonotype. The chain links TRBV12-3 or TRBV12-4 to TRBJ1-1, with no clear D. Trimming removed 5 bases at V and 3 bases at J, with 10 bases between. The CDR3 totals 13 residues. CDR3 sequence (DNA): TGTGCCAGCAGTGCCCGCCGGGACACTGAAGCTTTCTTT. As protein: CASSARRDTEAFF.

This clonotype has ten or more counts. The chain recombines TRBV12-3 or TRBV12-4 with TRBJ2-5, with D hard to call. The CDR3 length is 11 residues. With 8 bases removed from V and 5 bases from J, the gap between germline ends came to 9 bases. The CDR3 region is CASSRVETQYF. In nucleotides, the CDR3 is TGTGCCAGCTCAAGGGTGGAGACCCAGTACTTC.